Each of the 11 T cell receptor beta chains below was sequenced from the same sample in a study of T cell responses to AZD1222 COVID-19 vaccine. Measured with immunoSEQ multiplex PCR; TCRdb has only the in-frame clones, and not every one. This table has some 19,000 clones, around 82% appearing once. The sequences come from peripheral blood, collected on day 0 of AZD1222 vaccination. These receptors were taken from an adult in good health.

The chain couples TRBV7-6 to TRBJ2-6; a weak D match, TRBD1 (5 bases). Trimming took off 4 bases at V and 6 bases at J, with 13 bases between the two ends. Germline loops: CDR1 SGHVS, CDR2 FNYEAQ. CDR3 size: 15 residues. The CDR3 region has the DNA TGTGCCAGCAGCTGGGGCGACACGGCGGCCAACGTCCTGACTTTC. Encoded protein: CASSWGDTAANVLTF.

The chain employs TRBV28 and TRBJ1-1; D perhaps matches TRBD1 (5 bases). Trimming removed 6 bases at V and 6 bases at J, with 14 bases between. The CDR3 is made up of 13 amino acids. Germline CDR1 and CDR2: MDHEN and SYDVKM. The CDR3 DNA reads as TGTGCCAGCAGGACCCTTGGGGGGGCTGAAGCTTTCTTT. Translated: CASRTLGGAEAFF.

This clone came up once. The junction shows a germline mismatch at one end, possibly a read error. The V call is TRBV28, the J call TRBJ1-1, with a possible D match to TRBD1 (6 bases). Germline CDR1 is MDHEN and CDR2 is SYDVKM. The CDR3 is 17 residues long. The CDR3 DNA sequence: TGTGCCACCAGTTTATTATCGGGGGGGCAGAGTAACACTGAAGCTTTCTTT. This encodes CATSLLSGGQSNTEAFF.

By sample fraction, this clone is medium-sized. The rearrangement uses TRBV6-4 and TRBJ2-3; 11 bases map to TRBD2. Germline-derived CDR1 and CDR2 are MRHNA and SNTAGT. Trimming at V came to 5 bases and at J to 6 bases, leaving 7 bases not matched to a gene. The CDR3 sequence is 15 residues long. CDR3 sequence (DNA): TGTGCCAGCAGTTTAGCGGGAGGGTGGACGGATACGCAGTATTTT. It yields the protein CASSLAGGWTDTQYF.

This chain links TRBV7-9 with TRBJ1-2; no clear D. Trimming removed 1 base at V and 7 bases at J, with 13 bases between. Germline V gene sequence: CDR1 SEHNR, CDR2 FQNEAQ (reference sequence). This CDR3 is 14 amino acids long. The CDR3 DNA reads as TGTGCCAGCAGCTTAGATCTCAAGGAGAGTGGCTACACCTTC. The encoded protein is CASSLDLKESGYTF.

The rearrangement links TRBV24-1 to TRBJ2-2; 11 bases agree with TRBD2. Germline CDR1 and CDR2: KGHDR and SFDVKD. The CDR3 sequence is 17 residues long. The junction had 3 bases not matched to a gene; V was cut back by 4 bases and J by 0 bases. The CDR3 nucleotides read TGTGCCACCAGTGACCCGACTAGCGGGACGAACACCGGGGAGCTGTTTTTT. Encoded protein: CATSDPTSGTNTGELFF.

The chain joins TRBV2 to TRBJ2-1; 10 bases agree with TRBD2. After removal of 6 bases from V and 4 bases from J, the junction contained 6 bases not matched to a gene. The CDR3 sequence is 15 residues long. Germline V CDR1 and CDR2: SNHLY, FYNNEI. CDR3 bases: TGTGCCAGCAGCCCCCTAGCGGGGGAGTACAATGAGCAGTTCTTC. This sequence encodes CASSPLAGEYNEQFF.

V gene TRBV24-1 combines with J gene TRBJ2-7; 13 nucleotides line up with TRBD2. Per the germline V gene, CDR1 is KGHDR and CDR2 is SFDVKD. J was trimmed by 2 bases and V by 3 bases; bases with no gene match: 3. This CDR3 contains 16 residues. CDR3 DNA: TGTGCCACCAGTGATACGGGACTAGCGGGAACCTACGAGCAGTACTTC. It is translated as CATSDTGLAGTYEQYF.

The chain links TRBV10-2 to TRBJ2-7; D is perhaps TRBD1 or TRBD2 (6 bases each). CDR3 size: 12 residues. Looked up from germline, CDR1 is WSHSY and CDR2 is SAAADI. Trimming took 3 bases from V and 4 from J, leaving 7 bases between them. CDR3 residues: CASSEGGYEQYF. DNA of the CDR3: TGCGCCAGCAGTGAAGGGGGGTACGAGCAGTACTTC.

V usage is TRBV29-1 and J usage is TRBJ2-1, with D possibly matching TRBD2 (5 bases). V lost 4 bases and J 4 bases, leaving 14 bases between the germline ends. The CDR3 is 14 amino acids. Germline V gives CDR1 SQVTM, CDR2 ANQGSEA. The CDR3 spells CSVVASGLYNEQFF. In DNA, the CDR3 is TGCAGCGTTGTAGCGTCAGGTTTATACAATGAGCAGTTCTTC.

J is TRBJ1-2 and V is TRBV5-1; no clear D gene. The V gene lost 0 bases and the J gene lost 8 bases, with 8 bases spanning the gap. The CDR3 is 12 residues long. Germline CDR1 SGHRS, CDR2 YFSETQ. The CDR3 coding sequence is TGCGCCAGCAGCTTGGTAGGGCGCGGCTACACCTTC. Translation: CASSLVGRGYTF.